The clone carrying this T cell receptor beta chain has just one count. In the authors' methods: Using reference gene primer amplification, nucleated cell counts were estimated. Assay used: immunoSEQ multiplex PCR; TCRdb lists only in-frame clones, some missing. The V and J calls and clone size are taken from that table; D and trimming were inferred from the DNA. The table has roughly 200,000 clones, 70% to 90% seen once. This entry is derived from a study of blood T cell repertoires in COVID-19. Across the whole study: The origin of the acute and convalescent COVID-19 samples was the United States, Italy and Spain. T cells, B-cell-depleted T cells, or PBMCs supplied cDNA or gDNA.

The sequenced sample consisted of peripheral blood. The TCR was taken from a man aged 80 or over with acute or convalescent COVID-19.

The CDR3, as DNA: TGTGCCAGCAGCCTGGGACTAGCGGGAAACAATGAGCAGTTCTTC. Translation: CASSLGLAGNNEQFF. This chain connects TRBV11-2 to TRBJ2-1, with 13 bases matching TRBD2. Per the germline V gene, CDR1 is SGHAT and CDR2 is FQNNGV. The CDR3 is 15 residues long. J gave up 5 bases and V 5 bases, and 3 bases lay outside the gene matches.